Shown below are 20 T cell receptor beta chains from a single sample sequenced in a study of blood T cell repertoires in COVID-19. The data were produced by immunoSEQ multiplex PCR, yet TCRdb's version contains in-frame clones alone and is incomplete. There are 250,000 to 300,000 clones in the sample; 81% occur only once, and about 3.2% lies in the top ten. Specimen: peripheral blood. All receptors come from a woman aged 60-70 years with active or convalescent COVID-19.

This clone has just a few counts. The V gene is TRBV19, the J gene TRBJ1-5; D gene uncertain. Germline CDR1 is LNHDA and CDR2 is SQIVND (reference sequence). The CDR3 loop spans 15 amino acids. V lost 7 bases and J lost 2, with 15 bases in between. DNA for the CDR3: TGTGCCAGTACCTTGGAGGGATTAGGCAATCAGCCCCAGCATTTT. Translated: CASTLEGLGNQPQHF.

The table lists this clone with a few counts. J is TRBJ2-7 and V is TRBV6-2 or TRBV6-3, with a weak D call TRBD2 (5 bases). Germline V gene sequence: CDR1 MNHEY, CDR2 SVGEGT. The CDR3 is made up of 16 amino acids. V dropped 0 bases and J dropped 5 bases, with 17 bases sitting between them. DNA of the CDR3: TGTGCCAGCAGTTACTCCGTGGGGAGACTTACCCACGAGCAGTACTTC. This encodes CASSYSVGRLTHEQYF.

This clone was seen a handful of times. The J gene is TRBJ1-1, the V gene TRBV19; possibly TRBD1 for D (5 bases). This CDR3 contains 13 residues. Germline-derived CDR1 and CDR2 are LNHDA and SQIVND (reference sequence). Between the trimmed V and J ends, which lost 6 bases and 6 bases, there was a span of 14 bases. CDR3: CASSRQSNAEAFF. The CDR3 nucleotides are TGTGCCAGTAGCAGACAGAGCAACGCTGAAGCTTTCTTT.

The chain has TRBV6-1 and TRBJ2-7; 8 bases are a match to TRBD1. V lost 0 bases to trimming and J lost 1 base; unmatched junction nucleotides: 5. CDR3 length: 16 amino acids. The germline V gene encodes CDR1 MNHNS and CDR2 SASEGT. CDR3 DNA: TGTGCCAGCAGTGAAGCGCCGCAGGGGGCATCCTACGAGCAGTACTTC. It specifies CASSEAPQGASYEQYF.

The rearrangement uses TRBV3-1 (or the pseudogene TRBV3-2) and TRBJ2-1, with 7 positions matching TRBD1. Trimming cost V 0 bases and J 3 bases; bases outside gene matches: 8. The CDR3 covers 17 residues. Germline V gene sequence: CDR1 LGHDT, CDR2 YNNKEL (reference sequence). Here the CDR3 DNA reads TGTGCCAGCAGCCAAGACTGGACAGGTCCTAACTACAATGAGCAGTTCTTC. It specifies CASSQDWTGPNYNEQFF.

The genes are TRBV6-4 and TRBJ2-1, with 9 bases fitting TRBD2. The CDR3 is 16 amino acids. J gave up 4 bases and V 0 bases, and 4 bases lay outside the gene matches. Germline values: CDR1 MRHNA, CDR2 SNTAGT. Here the CDR3 reads CASSDSGSGGYNEQFF. The CDR3 DNA follows: TGTGCCAGCAGTGACTCGGGTAGCGGGGGTTACAATGAGCAGTTCTTC.

J is TRBJ2-5 and V is TRBV25-1; 7 bases map to TRBD1. There are 18 residues in the CDR3. CDR1 is MGHDK, CDR2 SYGVNS, per germline. The V and J ends lost 3 bases and 7 bases, in that order; junction bases with no gene match: 20. In DNA form, the CDR3 reads TGTGCCAGCAGTGATTACAGGGACAGAGATCGAAATCTTGGGACCCAGTACTTC. Protein sequence: CASSDYRDRDRNLGTQYF. Based on the CDR3 plus reference TRBV25-1 and TRBJ2-5, the full variable domain is EADIYQTPRYLVIGTGKKITLECSQTMGHDKMYWYQQDPGMELHLIHYSYGVNSTEKGDLSSESTVSRIRTEHFPLTLESARPSHTSQYLCASSDYRDRDRNLGTQYFGPGTRLLVL.

With respect to this clone: Germline is not matched at one junction end, which may reflect a read error. V gene TRBV9 combines with J gene TRBJ2-5; 9 bases match TRBD2. Per germline, CDR1 SGDLS and CDR2 YYNGEE. The CDR3 is made up of 17 amino acids. DNA of the CDR3: TGTGCCCGCAGCCCGGGCGGGGGGGGGATCGTGCAAGAGACCCAGTACTTC. Protein: CARSPGGGGIVQETQYF.

The chain uses TRBV19 and TRBJ2-5, with 10 bases lining up with TRBD2. Germline CDR1 reads LNHDA; CDR2 reads SQIVND (reference sequence). Trimming cost V 1 base and J 4 bases; bases outside gene matches: 6. CDR3 length: 16 residues. CDR3 in amino acids: CASSIAPSGGVETQYF. The CDR3 DNA is TGTGCCAGTAGTATAGCCCCTAGCGGGGGAGTAGAGACCCAGTACTTC.

This clone has just one count. The J gene is TRBJ1-2, the V gene TRBV27; D perhaps matches TRBD1 (5 bases). V was pared by 2 bases and J by 5 bases, with 9 bases between. Germline V lookup: CDR1 MNHEY, CDR2 SMNVEV (reference sequence). The CDR3 length is 13 residues. The CDR3 bases are TGTGCCAGCAGTTTACAGGCAGGGTATGGCTACACCTTC. This encodes CASSLQAGYGYTF.

This chain connects TRBV9 to TRBJ1-3, with D unclear. Germline V gene lookup returns CDR1 SGDLS and CDR2 YYNGEE. Trimming took off 0 bases at V and 0 bases at J, with 4 bases between the two ends. This CDR3 is built from 14 residues. CDR3: CASSVVSSGNTIYF. The CDR3, as DNA: TGTGCCAGCAGCGTAGTCAGCTCTGGAAACACCATATATTTT.

The chain couples TRBV2 to TRBJ1-1, with TRBD1 as a possible D gene (5 bases). The CDR3 length is 14 residues. In germline, CDR1 is SNHLY, CDR2 FYNNEI. V lost 7 bases to trimming and J lost 5 bases, with 17 bases between them. The chain's CDR3 is CASTHDSGGTEAFF. Here the CDR3 DNA reads TGTGCCAGCACCCACGACAGCGGGGGGACTGAAGCTTTCTTT.

This sequence joins TRBV6-2 or TRBV6-3 and TRBJ2-2; 10 nucleotides match TRBD2. This CDR3 comprises 18 residues. The V segment lost 0 bases and the J segment 4 bases; nucleotides outside the gene matches: 8. Per germline, CDR1 MNHEY and CDR2 SVGEGT. This chain's CDR3 is CASSYSILAGASTGELFF. CDR3 nucleotides: TGTGCCAGCAGTTACTCCATCCTAGCGGGGGCCAGCACCGGGGAGCTGTTTTTT.

The V call is TRBV4-3, the J call TRBJ1-2; possible D gene TRBD1, 6 bases. Per germline, CDR1 LGHNA and CDR2 YSLEER. V was shortened by 0 bases and J by 7 bases, with 15 bases between the two germline ends. This CDR3 is built from 15 residues. The CDR3 coding sequence is TGCGCCAGCAGCCAAGATGGTGCGGGGGCGGGTGGCTACACCTTC. Translating gives CASSQDGAGAGGYTF.

The table lists this clone with a count of one. The chain couples TRBV18 to TRBJ2-3; D is perhaps TRBD1 (5 bases). The V end lost 4 bases, the J end lost 4 bases, and 12 bases lay between the germline ends. The germline V gene has CDR1 KGHSH and CDR2 LQKENI. The CDR3 loop spans 14 amino acids. The CDR3 protein is CASSLSRAPDTQYF. In DNA form, the CDR3 reads TGTGCCAGCTCACTGTCCAGGGCCCCAGATACGCAGTATTTT.

The chain is built from TRBV4-1 and TRBJ1-4, with 8 bases fitting TRBD1. CDR3 length equals 17 residues. The J segment lost 7 bases and the V segment lost 0 bases, leaving 10 bases of the junction unmatched. Germline V gene data show CDR1 as MGHRA and CDR2 as YSYEKL. The chain's CDR3 is CASSQDPQGANREKLFF. DNA of the CDR3: TGCGCCAGCAGCCAAGATCCTCAGGGGGCAAATCGTGAAAAACTGTTTTTT.

V and J are TRBV27 and TRBJ1-2, with 8 bases matching TRBD1. The CDR3 loop spans 16 amino acids. The germline gives CDR1 MNHEY, CDR2 SMNVEV (reference sequence). With 5 bases clipped from V and 2 bases from J, the junction kept 10 bases outside the gene matches. CDR3 bases: TGTGCCAGCAGTCCAACAGGGGGGGGGCCCAACTATGGCTACACCTTC. Protein product: CASSPTGGGPNYGYTF.

The V call is TRBV5-1, the J call TRBJ2-5, with TRBD2 matching 10 bases. The CDR3 loop spans 17 amino acids. V was pared by 2 bases and J by 1 base, with 8 bases of the junction left unmatched. Germline lookup yields CDR1 SGHRS and CDR2 YFSETQ. CDR3 DNA: TGCGCCAGCAGCTTAGGCCCAGCGGGGGGGCTCCAAGAGACCCAGTACTTC. Its protein product is CASSLGPAGGLQETQYF.

CDR3 in DNA: TGTGCCAGCAGCCGACTCAAGACCGGGGAGCTGTTTTTT. Translated, it gives CASSRLKTGELFF. The J gene is TRBJ2-2, the V gene TRBV7-2, with D unresolved. Trimming took 5 bases from V and 5 from J, leaving 9 bases between them. The CDR3 length is 13 residues. The germline gives CDR1 SGHTA, CDR2 FQGNSA.

This clone was found a few times. The rearrangement uses TRBV25-1 and TRBJ2-7; D may be TRBD1 (5 bases). This CDR3 has 17 amino acids. Trimming took 4 bases from V and 3 from J, leaving 22 bases between them. Germline V gene lookup returns CDR1 MGHDK and CDR2 SYGVNS. CDR3: CASSGPQGKGSVYEQYF. CDR3 DNA: TGTGCCAGCAGTGGCCCCCAGGGCAAGGGTTCGGTCTACGAGCAGTACTTC.